A single sample gave rise to the 7 T cell receptor beta chains below, sequenced in a study of blood T cell repertoires in COVID-19. The assay was immunoSEQ multiplex PCR, and TCRdb's table has in-frame clones only and misses some. The top ten hold roughly 5.6% of the sample, which has under 200,000 clones, approximately 90% seen once. Sequenced sample: peripheral blood. Every receptor here comes from a man in his forties with active or convalescent COVID-19.

This clone was counted a single time. The V gene is TRBV2, the J gene TRBJ2-5; D unclear. Trimming cost V 3 bases and J 5 bases, with 13 bases left between them. The CDR3 is made up of 14 amino acids. Germline CDR1 reads SNHLY; CDR2 reads FYNNEI. The CDR3 nucleotides read TGTGCCAGCAGTGATAGGCAGGCGAGCGAGACCCAGTACTTC. It codes for CASSDRQASETQYF.

The rearrangement uses TRBV5-8 and TRBJ2-1, with 9 bases fitting TRBD1. The CDR3 length is 15 residues. V dropped 4 bases and J dropped 5; count of bases not matched to a gene: 7. The germline V gene has CDR1 SGHTS and CDR2 YDEGEE. Here the CDR3 DNA reads TGTGCCAGCAGCGCATACAGGGGGCTAAACAATGAGCAGTTCTTC. Translating it yields CASSAYRGLNNEQFF.

This sequence joins TRBV2 and TRBJ1-1, with no clear D. The ends were cut back, 8 bases at V and 4 bases at J, with 17 bases in the middle. The CDR3 sequence is 14 residues long. Germline V gives CDR1 SNHLY, CDR2 FYNNEI. The CDR3 loop reads CASGAGLVVTEAFF. CDR3 sequence (DNA): TGTGCCAGCGGAGCGGGTCTTGTCGTCACTGAAGCTTTCTTT.

The chain links TRBV7-2 to TRBJ2-3, with TRBD2 as a possible D gene (6 bases). The CDR3 loop spans 17 amino acids. The germline V and J ends were trimmed by 1 base and 2 bases, with 16 bases remaining between them. Germline V gene lookup returns CDR1 SGHTA and CDR2 FQGNSA. Here the CDR3 DNA reads TGTGCCAGCAGCTTAGGTAGGCTAGCGTACATCACAGATACGCAGTATTTT. Its protein is CASSLGRLAYITDTQYF.

This rearrangement joins TRBV30 to TRBJ1-5; TRBD1 matches at 9 bases. The trim removed 1 base at V and 1 base at J, leaving 5 bases unmatched. Per germline, CDR1 GTSNPN and CDR2 SVGIG (reference sequence). The CDR3 is 16 amino acids. The CDR3 bases are TGTGCCTGGAGTGCGCGGACAGGGGTCAGCAATCAGCCCCAGCATTTT. It translates to CAWSARTGVSNQPQHF.

The genes are TRBV3-1 (or the pseudogene TRBV3-2) and TRBJ2-1, with 11 bases fitting TRBD2. This CDR3 is built from 16 residues. CDR1 is LGHDT, CDR2 YNNKEL, per germline (reference sequence). With 5 bases clipped from V and 8 bases from J, the junction kept 11 bases outside the gene matches. CDR3: CASSYLAGGFEDEQFF. CDR3 nucleotide sequence: TGTGCCAGCAGCTACCTAGCGGGGGGATTCGAGGATGAGCAGTTCTTC.

The chain uses TRBV19 and TRBJ1-5; 7 bases fit TRBD1. Germline CDR1 LNHDA, CDR2 SQIVND (reference sequence). V lost 9 bases, J lost 1 base, and 9 bases stayed unmatched. The CDR3 extends over 15 amino acids. CDR3 DNA: TGTGCCAGCCGAGCCTGGGACAGCAGCAATCAGCCCCAGCATTTT. Its translation is CASRAWDSSNQPQHF.